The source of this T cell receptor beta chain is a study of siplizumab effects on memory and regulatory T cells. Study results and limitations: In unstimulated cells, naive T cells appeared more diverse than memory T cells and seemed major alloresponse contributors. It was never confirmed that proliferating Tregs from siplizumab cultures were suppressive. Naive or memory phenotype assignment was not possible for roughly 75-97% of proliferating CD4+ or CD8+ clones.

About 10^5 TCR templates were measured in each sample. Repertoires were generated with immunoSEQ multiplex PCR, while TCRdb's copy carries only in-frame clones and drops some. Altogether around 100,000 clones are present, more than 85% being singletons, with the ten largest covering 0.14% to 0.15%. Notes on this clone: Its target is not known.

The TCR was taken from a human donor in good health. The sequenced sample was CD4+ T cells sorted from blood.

CDR3 coding DNA: TGTGCCAGCAGTTACTCAGGGCAGGAGAATTCACCCCTCCACTTT. This encodes CASSYSGQENSPLHF. The rearrangement joins TRBV6-5 to TRBJ1-6, with unresolved D. V lost 0 bases and J 7 bases, leaving 10 bases between the germline ends. The CDR3 runs 15 residues. The germline V gene has CDR1 MNHEY and CDR2 SVGAGI.